The clone carrying this TCR beta chain occurred a few times. The sample belongs to a study of blood T cell repertoires in COVID-19. Looking at the study overall: Acute-phase and convalescent COVID-19 samples originated in the United States, Italy and Spain. PBMCs, B-cell-depleted T cells, or T cells were the source of the cDNA or gDNA that made up the material.

The CDR3 has 13 residues. Germline V gives CDR1 SEHNR, CDR2 FQNEAQ (reference sequence). With 5 bases removed from V and 6 bases from J, the gap between germline ends came to 14 bases. In the original workflow: Amplifying reference gene primers gave estimates of nucleated cell counts. Sequencing used immunoSEQ multiplex PCR; TCRdb keeps in-frame clones, though not all of them. V, J and clone size are taken as reported in that table, and D and trimming were inferred from the DNA itself. The repertoire holds 90,000 or so clones, 86% seen once, with 20% to 30% in the top ten. What was sequenced was peripheral blood. The clonotype originates from a human donor in a cohort sampled during active COVID-19. This chain joins TRBV7-9 and TRBJ2-7, with D possibly being TRBD1 (6 bases). The CDR3 spells CASSPDSWGEQYF. Written as DNA, the CDR3 is TGTGCCAGCAGCCCGGACAGTTGGGGCGAGCAGTACTTC.